This paragraph covers one T cell receptor beta chain sequence. No antigen is known for it. As an off-target read in a library built for alpha chains, this beta chain has a frequency of little significance. MiXCR was run by TCRdb on the 5' RACE reads, yielding one entry per CDR3 protein. This table holds fewer than 3,000 distinct CDR3 sequences, about 49% found once. The entry originates in a study of spatial heterogeneity in lung cancer. This sample's time point: sample taken at primary tumor resection. Sequencing of whole RNA from tumor, nontumor lung or frozen PBMC involved no sorting. This CDR3 has 15 residues. The germline V gene encodes CDR1 SGHAT and CDR2 FQNNGV. Trimming left V 0 bases short and J 3 bases short, with 9 bases between. Findings and limits, study-wide: Expanded intratumoral alpha and beta TCR counts tracked tumor mutation counts.

The sequences come from lung tumor tissue, collected at surgery. The chain uses TRBV11-2 and TRBJ1-5; no clear D. The sequence came from a male donor with early-stage non-small cell lung cancer. CDR3 in amino acids: CASSLDSGNNQPQHF. The DNA of the CDR3 is TGTGCCAGCAGCTTAGACTCGGGGAACAATCAGCCCCAGCATTTT.